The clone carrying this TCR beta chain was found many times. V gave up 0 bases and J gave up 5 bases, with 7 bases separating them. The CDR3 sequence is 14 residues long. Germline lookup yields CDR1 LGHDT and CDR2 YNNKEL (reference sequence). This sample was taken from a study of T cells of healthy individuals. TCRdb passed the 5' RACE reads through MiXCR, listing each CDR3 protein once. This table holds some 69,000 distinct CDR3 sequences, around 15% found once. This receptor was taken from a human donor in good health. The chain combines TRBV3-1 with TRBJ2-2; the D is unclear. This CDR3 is CASSQDEKTGELFF. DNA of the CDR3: TGTGCCAGCAGCCAAGACGAGAAGACCGGGGAGCTGTTTTTT. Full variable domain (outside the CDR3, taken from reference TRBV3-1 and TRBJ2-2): DTAVSQTPKYLVTQMGNDKSIKCEQNLGHDTMYWYKQDSKKFLKIMFSYNNKELIINETVPNRFSPKSPDKAHLNLHINSLELGDSAVYFCASSQDEKTGELFFGEGSRLTVL.